The 18 T cell receptor beta chains below all came from one sample that was sequenced in a study of T cell responses to AZD1222 COVID-19 vaccine. The protocol was immunoSEQ multiplex PCR, while the TCRdb copy is restricted to in-frame clones and leaves out a portion. Among 150,000 to 200,000 clones listed, more than 85% were seen once. The sequencing here drew on peripheral blood, taken 28 days after the second AZD1222 dose. These receptor sequences come from an adult who received the AZD1222 COVID-19 vaccine.

V usage is TRBV6-5 and J usage is TRBJ2-7, with TRBD1 identical over 12 bases. Trimming took 9 bases from V and 2 from J; bases not matched to a gene: 8. This CDR3 spans 15 amino acids. Germline CDR1 MNHEY, CDR2 SVGAGI. The CDR3 reads CASSPGQGATYEQYF. CDR3 coding DNA: TGTGCCAGTTCCCCGGGACAGGGGGCCACCTACGAGCAGTACTTC.

The CDR3 DNA sequence: TGTGCCACCAGTGATTTGTGGATAGGAGGGAACACCGGGGAGCTGTTTTTT. Translating gives CATSDLWIGGNTGELFF. This chain connects TRBV24-1 to TRBJ2-2; D might be TRBD2 (5 bases). Trimming cost V 0 bases and J 1 base, with 11 bases left between them. The CDR3 sequence is 17 residues long. Germline CDR1 KGHDR, CDR2 SFDVKD.

For the CDR3, the DNA is TGTGCCAGTAGTATAGCTGGACAGGGGAGCTCTGGAAACACCATATATTTT. This sequence encodes CASSIAGQGSSGNTIYF. The chain is built from TRBV19 and TRBJ1-3; 9 bases are shared with TRBD1. CDR1 is LNHDA, CDR2 SQIVND, per germline (reference sequence). V dropped 1 base and J dropped 0; count of bases not matched to a gene: 4. The CDR3 is 17 amino acids.

This clone was observed a handful of times. The V call is TRBV5-1, the J call TRBJ2-3; TRBD2 matches at 9 bases. This CDR3 contains 16 residues. The V gene's germline CDR1 is SGHRS and CDR2 YFSETQ. V shed 3 bases, J shed 4 bases, and the junction held 9 bases outside the gene matches. The CDR3 DNA is TGCGCCAGCAGCTGGGGGGCGGGAGGGCCGTCAGATACGCAGTATTTT. Translation: CASSWGAGGPSDTQYF. The whole variable domain, filled in from reference TRBV5-1 and TRBJ2-3, reads KAGVTQTPRYLIKTRGQQVTLSCSPISGHRSVSWYQQTPGQGLQFLFEYFSETQRNKGNFPGRFSGRQFSNSRSEMNVSTLELGDSALYLCASSWGAGGPSDTQYFGPGTRLTVL.

The chain links TRBV19 to TRBJ1-5, with TRBD1 matching 7 bases. Trimming took 8 bases from V and 6 from J; bases not matched to a gene: 13. CDR1 is LNHDA, CDR2 SQIVND, per germline (reference sequence). The CDR3 loop spans 15 amino acids. CDR3 nucleotide sequence: TGTGCCAGTCAATTTAGAGGGACAGATAGTCAGCCCCAGCATTTT. Translated, it gives CASQFRGTDSQPQHF.

The J gene is TRBJ1-5, the V gene TRBV18, with D hard to call. Germline V gives CDR1 KGHSH, CDR2 LQKENI. V lost 5 bases and J lost 0, with 14 bases in between. This CDR3 comprises 16 residues. CDR3 nucleotide sequence: TGTGCCAGCTCAGCCGGCCCTCAGTTTAGCAATCAGCCCCAGCATTTT. Translation gives CASSAGPQFSNQPQHF.

The V call is TRBV28, the J call TRBJ2-1; no firm D call. The CDR3 loop spans 10 amino acids. CDR1 and CDR2 (germline): MDHEN, SYDVKM. V lost 8 bases and J 9 bases, leaving 8 bases between the germline ends. CDR3 in amino acids: CASGSREQFF. The CDR3 DNA sequence: TGTGCCAGCGGGTCCCGTGAGCAGTTCTTC. Complete variable domain (other parts from reference TRBV28 and TRBJ2-1): DVKVTQSSRYLVKRTGEKVFLECVQDMDHENMFWYRQDPGLGLRLIYFSYDVKMKEKGDIPEGYSVSREKKERFSLILESASTNQTSMYLCASGSREQFFGPGTRLTVL.

The rearrangement joins TRBV12-3 or TRBV12-4 to TRBJ2-7; possible D gene TRBD1, 6 bases. This CDR3 region has 13 residues. Trimming shortened V by 1 base and J by 6 bases, and 10 bases separated the two germline ends. The CDR3 loop is CASSLGTGIEQYF. The DNA for the CDR3 is TGTGCCAGCAGTTTAGGTACAGGGATCGAGCAGTACTTC.

This clone has a handful of counts. The J gene is TRBJ1-2, the V gene TRBV18; maybe TRBD1 (5 bases). The CDR3 sequence is 17 residues long. Trimming pared 2 bases from V and 0 bases from J, leaving 16 bases between. CDR1 is KGHSH and CDR2 is LQKENI in the germline V gene. The CDR3 DNA follows: TGTGCCAGCTCACCAAGCCTAGGGGCGCAGGCTAACTATGGCTACACCTTC. It codes for CASSPSLGAQANYGYTF.

The gene calls are TRBV5-1 and TRBJ1-2; 12 nucleotides line up with TRBD1. This CDR3 region has 15 residues. The germline V gene encodes CDR1 SGHRS and CDR2 YFSETQ. J was trimmed by 4 bases and V by 3 bases; bases with no gene match: 4. The CDR3 here is CASSWGQGAGYGYTF. In DNA form, the CDR3 reads TGCGCCAGCAGCTGGGGACAGGGGGCAGGCTATGGCTACACCTTC.

The rearrangement uses TRBV28 and TRBJ1-6; TRBD1 matches at 8 bases. CDR3 length equals 15 residues. Germline-derived CDR1 and CDR2 are MDHEN and SYDVKM. The trim removed 2 bases at V and 6 bases at J, leaving 3 bases unmatched. The CDR3: CASSLTDRVNSPLHF. DNA for the CDR3: TGTGCCAGCAGTTTAACGGACAGGGTTAATTCACCCCTCCACTTT.

The DNA of the CDR3 is TGCGCCAGCAGCCACGGACAGGGTTTAAACATTCAGTACTTC. Translated: CASSHGQGLNIQYF. J is TRBJ2-4 and V is TRBV5-1; the match to TRBD1 covers 8 bases. The CDR3 has 14 amino acids. After removal of 4 bases from V and 6 bases from J, the junction contained 6 bases not matched to a gene. Looked up from germline, CDR1 is SGHRS and CDR2 is YFSETQ.

J is TRBJ2-7 and V is TRBV11-3; the D is unclear. Per the germline V gene, CDR1 is SGHNT and CDR2 is YENEEA. The CDR3 sequence is 15 residues long. V was cut by 4 bases and J by 2 bases, with 15 bases left in between. CDR3 region: CASSYGERFPYEQYF. DNA for the CDR3: TGTGCCAGCAGCTACGGTGAGAGGTTTCCCTACGAGCAGTACTTC. The whole variable domain, remainder taken from reference TRBV11-3 and TRBJ2-7, is EAGVVQSPRYKIIEKKQPVAFWCNPISGHNTLYWYLQNLGQGPELLIRYENEEAVDDSQLPKDRFSAERLKGVDSTLKIQPAELGDSAVYLCASSYGERFPYEQYFGPGTRLTVT.

The V call is TRBV5-4, the J call TRBJ2-2, with 8 bases identical to TRBD1. This CDR3 is 15 amino acids long. The trim removed 0 bases at V and 4 bases at J, leaving 2 bases unmatched. Per the germline V gene, CDR1 is SGHNT and CDR2 is YYREEE (reference sequence). CDR3 loop: CASSLGGQGTGELFF. As DNA, the CDR3 is TGTGCCAGCAGCTTGGGCGGACAGGGCACCGGGGAGCTGTTTTTT.

This chain connects TRBV6-5 to TRBJ1-5, with D perhaps matching TRBD1 (6 bases). V lost 5 bases to trimming and J lost 2 bases, with 10 bases between them. The CDR3 contains 14 residues. Germline-derived CDR1 and CDR2 are MNHEY and SVGAGI. CDR3: CASSPGVGNQPQHF. CDR3 nucleotide sequence: TGTGCCAGCAGTCCAGGGGTCGGCAATCAGCCCCAGCATTTT.

The chain joins TRBV28 to TRBJ1-1, with D possibly being TRBD1 (5 bases). Germline CDR1 and CDR2: MDHEN and SYDVKM. This CDR3 spans 13 amino acids. Trimming removed 6 bases from V and 3 bases from J, with 11 bases in between. CDR3 amino acids: CASRRDSYTEAFF. The CDR3 bases are TGTGCCAGCAGGAGAGACAGCTACACTGAAGCTTTCTTT. The variable domain in full, with the rest retrieved from reference TRBV28 and TRBJ1-1, is DVKVTQSSRYLVKRTGEKVFLECVQDMDHENMFWYRQDPGLGLRLIYFSYDVKMKEKGDIPEGYSVSREKKERFSLILESASTNQTSMYLCASRRDSYTEAFFGQGTRLTVV.

V gene TRBV28 combines with J gene TRBJ1-6; D might be TRBD1 (5 bases). The germline gives CDR1 MDHEN, CDR2 SYDVKM. V lost 7 bases to trimming and J lost 7 bases, with 20 bases between them. This CDR3 is 16 amino acids long. The CDR3 bases are TGTGCCAGCACCTGGGGCGGGGCAGGGACGAATTCACCCCTCCACTTT. Translating gives CASTWGGAGTNSPLHF.

The chain has TRBV6-1 and TRBJ1-5; TRBD1 aligns across 9 bases. Trimming cost V 3 bases and J 8 bases; bases outside gene matches: 5. The germline V gene encodes CDR1 MNHNS and CDR2 SASEGT. CDR3 length: 14 residues. The CDR3 reads CASSEGTGYEPQHF. As DNA, the CDR3 is TGTGCCAGCAGTGAGGGGACAGGGTATGAGCCCCAGCATTTT.